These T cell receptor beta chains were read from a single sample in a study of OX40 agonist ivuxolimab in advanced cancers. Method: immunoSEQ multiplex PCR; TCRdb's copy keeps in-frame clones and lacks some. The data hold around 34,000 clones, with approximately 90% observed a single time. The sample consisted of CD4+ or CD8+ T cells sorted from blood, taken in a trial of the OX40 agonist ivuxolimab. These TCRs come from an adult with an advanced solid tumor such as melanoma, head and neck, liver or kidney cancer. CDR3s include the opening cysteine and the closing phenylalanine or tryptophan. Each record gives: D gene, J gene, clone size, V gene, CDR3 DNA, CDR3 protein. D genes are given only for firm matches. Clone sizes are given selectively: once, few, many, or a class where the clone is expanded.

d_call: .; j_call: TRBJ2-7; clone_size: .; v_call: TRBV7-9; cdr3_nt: TGTGCCAGCAGCTTGTGGAGGAACGAGCAGTACTTC; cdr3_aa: CASSLWRNEQYF
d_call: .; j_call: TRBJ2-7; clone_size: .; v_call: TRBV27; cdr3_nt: TGTGCCAGCAGACCGGGACGGCACGTCTCCTACGAGCAGTACTTC; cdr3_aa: CASRPGRHVSYEQYF
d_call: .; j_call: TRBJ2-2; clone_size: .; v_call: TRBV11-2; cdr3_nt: TGTGCCAGCAGCCTTGTTAACACCGGGGAGCTGTTTTTT; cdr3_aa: CASSLVNTGELFF
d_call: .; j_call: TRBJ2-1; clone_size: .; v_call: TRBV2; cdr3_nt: TGTGCCAGTGGAGTTGAGGCGATAAGCTCCTACAATGAGCAGTTCTTC; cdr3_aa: CASGVEAISSYNEQFF
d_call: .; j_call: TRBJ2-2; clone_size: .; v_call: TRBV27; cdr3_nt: TGTGCCAGCAGTTTAACCGGGGAGCTGTTTTTT; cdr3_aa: CASSLTGELFF
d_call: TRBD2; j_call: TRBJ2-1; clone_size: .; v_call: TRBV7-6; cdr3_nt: TGTGCCAGCAGCACGGGACTAGCGGGAGGGTATAATGAGCAGTTCTTC; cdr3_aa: CASSTGLAGGYNEQFF
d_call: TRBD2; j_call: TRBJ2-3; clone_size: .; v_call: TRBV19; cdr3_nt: TGTGCCAGTCGCAGCGGGAGGAGTTTCACAGATACGCAGTATTTT; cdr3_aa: CASRSGRSFTDTQYF
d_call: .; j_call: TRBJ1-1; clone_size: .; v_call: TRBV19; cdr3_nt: TGTGCCAGTAGAATGGGCAGGGGAACTGAAGCTTTCTTT; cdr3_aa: CASRMGRGTEAFF
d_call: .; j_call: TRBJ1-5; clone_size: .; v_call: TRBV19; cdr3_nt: TGTGCCAGCAGTACGGACCATTATAGCAATCAGCCCCAGCATTTT; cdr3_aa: CASSTDHYSNQPQHF
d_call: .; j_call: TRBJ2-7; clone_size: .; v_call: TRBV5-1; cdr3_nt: TGCGCCAGCAGCTTGGGATACGGTCTGTACGGCGAGCAGTACTTC; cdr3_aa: CASSLGYGLYGEQYF
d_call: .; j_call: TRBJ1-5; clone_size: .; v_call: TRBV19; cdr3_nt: TGTGCCACCGCGACAGGACTCAATCAGCCCCAGCATTTT; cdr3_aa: CATATGLNQPQHF
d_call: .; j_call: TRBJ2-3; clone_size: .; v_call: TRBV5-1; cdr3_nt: TGCGCCAGCAGCTCAGGGGAGGTAGGCACAGATACGCAGTATTTT; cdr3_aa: CASSSGEVGTDTQYF
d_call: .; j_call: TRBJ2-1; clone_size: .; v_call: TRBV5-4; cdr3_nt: TGTGCCAGCAGCTTGGACCAGGGGGGAAGCTCCTACAATGAGCAGTTCTTC; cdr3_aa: CASSLDQGGSSYNEQFF
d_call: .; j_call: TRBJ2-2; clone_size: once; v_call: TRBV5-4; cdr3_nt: TGTGCCAGCAGCTTCAGGGGTGGCACCGGGGAGCTGTTTTTT; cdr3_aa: CASSFRGGTGELFF
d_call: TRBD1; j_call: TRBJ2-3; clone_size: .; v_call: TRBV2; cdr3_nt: TGTGCCAGCACTGGTGGAATAACCGGGACAGGGGGTCCAGATACGCAGTATTTT; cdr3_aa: CASTGGITGTGGPDTQYF
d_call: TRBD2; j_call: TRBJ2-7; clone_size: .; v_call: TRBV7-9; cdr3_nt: TGTGCCAGCAGCACGGGACTACTTAACGAGCAGTACTTC; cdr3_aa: CASSTGLLNEQYF
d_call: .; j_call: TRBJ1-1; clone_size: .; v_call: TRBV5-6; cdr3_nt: TGTGCCAGCAGCTTGTTACAGGGTAGCGAAGCTTTCTTT; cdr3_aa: CASSLLQGSEAFF
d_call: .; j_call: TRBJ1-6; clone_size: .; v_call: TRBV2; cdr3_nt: TGTGCCAGCAGTGACTCGAATTCACCCCTCCACTTT; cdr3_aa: CASSDSNSPLHF
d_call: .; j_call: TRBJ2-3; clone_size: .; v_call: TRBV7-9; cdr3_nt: TGTGCCAGCAGGTCCACCATCACAGATACGCAGTATTTT; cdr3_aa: CASRSTITDTQYF
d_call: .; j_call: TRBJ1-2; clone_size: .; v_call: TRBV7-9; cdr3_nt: TGTGCCAGCAGCTTAGAAGCCCCAGCTGGCTACACCTTC; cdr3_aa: CASSLEAPAGYTF
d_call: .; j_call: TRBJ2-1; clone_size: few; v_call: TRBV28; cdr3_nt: TGTGCCACCCTGACCGGGACGAGCTCCTACAATGAGCAGTTCTTC; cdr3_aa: CATLTGTSSYNEQFF
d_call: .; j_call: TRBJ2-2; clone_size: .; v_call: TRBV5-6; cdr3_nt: TGTGCCAGCAGCTTGGCCGGCCTAGGGAACACCGGGGAGCTGTTTTTT; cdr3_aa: CASSLAGLGNTGELFF
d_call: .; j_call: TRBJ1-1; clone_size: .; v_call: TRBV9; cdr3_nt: TGTGCCAGCAGCGCCCCCGTTGGGGGCACTGAAGCTTTCTTT; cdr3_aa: CASSAPVGGTEAFF
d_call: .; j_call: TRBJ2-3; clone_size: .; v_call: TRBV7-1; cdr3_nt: TGTGCCAGCAGCTTAGTTGCTTATAGCACAGATACGCAGTATTTT; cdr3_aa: CASSLVAYSTDTQYF
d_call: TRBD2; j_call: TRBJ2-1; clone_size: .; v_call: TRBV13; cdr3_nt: TGTGCCAGCAGCTTACGGCTAGCGGGGGCCCTAATATACAATGAGCAGTTCTTC; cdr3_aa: CASSLRLAGALIYNEQFF
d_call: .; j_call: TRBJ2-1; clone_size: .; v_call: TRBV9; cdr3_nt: TGTGCCAGCAGCGTAGACCCAAACAATGAGCAGTTCTTC; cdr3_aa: CASSVDPNNEQFF
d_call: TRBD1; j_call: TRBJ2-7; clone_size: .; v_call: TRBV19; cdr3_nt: TGTGCCAGTAGTATAGGGACAGGAAGGGCTGTCGAGCAGTACTTC; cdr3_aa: CASSIGTGRAVEQYF
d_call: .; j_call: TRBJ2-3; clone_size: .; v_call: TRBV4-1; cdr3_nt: TGCGCCAGCAGCCTCCTTGGCTCTTCGGGAGATACGCAGTATTTT; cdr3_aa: CASSLLGSSGDTQYF
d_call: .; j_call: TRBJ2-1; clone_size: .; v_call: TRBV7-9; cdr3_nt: TGTGCCAGCAGAGATACACCGGGGGCTCCCAATGAGCAGTTCTTC; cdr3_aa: CASRDTPGAPNEQFF
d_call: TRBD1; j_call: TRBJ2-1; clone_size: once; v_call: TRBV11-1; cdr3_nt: TGTGCCAGCAGCTTAAAGGGACAGGGTCTGAGTGAGCAGTTCTTC; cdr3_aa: CASSLKGQGLSEQFF
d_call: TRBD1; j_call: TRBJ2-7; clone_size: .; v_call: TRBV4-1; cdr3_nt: TGCGCCAGCAGCCCCGGGACAGGTTCCTACGAGCAGTACTTC; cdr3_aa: CASSPGTGSYEQYF
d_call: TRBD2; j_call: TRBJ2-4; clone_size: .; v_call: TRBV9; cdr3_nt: TGTGCCAGCAGCGTAGACGGACTAGCGGCTAAAAACATTCAGTACTTC; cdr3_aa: CASSVDGLAAKNIQYF
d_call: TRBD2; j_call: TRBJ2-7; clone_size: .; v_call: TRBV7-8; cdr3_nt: TGTGCCAGCAGCTTTGGGCTAGCGGATCCCTACGAGCAGTACTTC; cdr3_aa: CASSFGLADPYEQYF
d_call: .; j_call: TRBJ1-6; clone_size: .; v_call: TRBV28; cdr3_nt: TGTGCCAGCAGTTTTCCCCGGGGTGCCTATAATTCACCCCTCCACTTT; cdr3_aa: CASSFPRGAYNSPLHF
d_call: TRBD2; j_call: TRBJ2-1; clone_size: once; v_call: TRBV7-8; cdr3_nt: TGTGCCAGCGGCAGGACTAGCGGTTACAATGAGCAGTTCTTC; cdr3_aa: CASGRTSGYNEQFF
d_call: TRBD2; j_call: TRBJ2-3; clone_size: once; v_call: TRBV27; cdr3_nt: TGTGCCAGCAGTTTTTCCCTAGCGGGGGGGAACGCAGATACGCAGTATTTT; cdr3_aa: CASSFSLAGGNADTQYF
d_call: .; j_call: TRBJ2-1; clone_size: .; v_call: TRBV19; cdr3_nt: TGTGCCAGTAGTATCGGAGGGGACGGTATCAATGAGCAGTTCTTC; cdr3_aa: CASSIGGDGINEQFF